This T cell receptor beta chain was profiled in a study of T cells after yellow fever vaccination. This clonotype was counted many times. MiXCR, run by TCRdb on the 5' RACE reads, gives a single entry per CDR3 protein. Seen here are about 210,000 distinct CDR3 sequences, 3% to 3.5% observed once, and the top ten hold approximately 3%. Trimming removed 5 bases at V and 1 base at J, with 8 bases between. The CDR3 covers 13 residues. CDR1 DFQATT and CDR2 SNEGSKA come from the germline V gene (reference sequence). The rearrangement links TRBV20-1 to TRBJ2-2; D is unresolved. Here the sequenced sample was CD4+ T cells sorted from PBMCs, taken 10 days after the yellow fever booster vaccination. This sequence was found in a man aged 18 to 30 who received the YFV17D yellow fever vaccine. This CDR3 is CSAPLVNTGELFF. For the CDR3, the DNA is TGCAGTGCTCCGCTCGTGAACACCGGGGAGCTGTTTTTT.